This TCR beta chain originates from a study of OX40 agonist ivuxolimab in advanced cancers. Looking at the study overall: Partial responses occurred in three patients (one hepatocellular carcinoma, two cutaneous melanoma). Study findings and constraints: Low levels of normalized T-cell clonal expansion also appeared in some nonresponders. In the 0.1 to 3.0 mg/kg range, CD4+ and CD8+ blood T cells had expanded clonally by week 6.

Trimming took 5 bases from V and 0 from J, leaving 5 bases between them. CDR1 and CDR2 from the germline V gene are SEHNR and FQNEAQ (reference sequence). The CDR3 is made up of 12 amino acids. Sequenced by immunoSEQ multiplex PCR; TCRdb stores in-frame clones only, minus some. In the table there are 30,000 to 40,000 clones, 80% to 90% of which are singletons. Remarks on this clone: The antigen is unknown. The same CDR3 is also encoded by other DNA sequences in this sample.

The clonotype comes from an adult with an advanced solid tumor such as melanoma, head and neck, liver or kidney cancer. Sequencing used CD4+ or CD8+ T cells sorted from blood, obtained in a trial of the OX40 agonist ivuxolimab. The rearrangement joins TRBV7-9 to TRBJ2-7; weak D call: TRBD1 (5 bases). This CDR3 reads CASSDSSYEQYF. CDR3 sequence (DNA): TGTGCCAGCAGCGACAGCTCCTACGAGCAGTACTTC.